This entry is about one T cell receptor beta chain. The specificity of this receptor is unknown. Per-nucleotide qualities are absent, and no much larger clonotype sits a single base away. The label giving this sample's time point can be read as: newly diagnosed GD, antithyroid drugs for less than 3 months. For both TCR sequencing and RNA sequencing, RNA was extracted from PBMCs in TRIzol. Graves' disease was diagnosed according to American Thyroid Association guidelines. Recruitment of patients was carried out at an endocrinology department in Xi'an, China. Each patient gave approximately 10 milliliters of peripheral blood, collected in an EDTA anticoagulant tube. PBMCs were isolated by Ficoll Paque Plus density gradient separation without further T cell sorting. An Agilent 2100 Bioanalyzer and agarose gel were used to check RNA quality, and a NanoDrop 2000 was used to measure RNA concentration. CDR1 and CDR2 (LNHNV, YYDKDF) derive from the germline V gene (reference sequence). The V end loses 0 bases and the J end loses 0 bases, and a stretch of 6 bases separates them. The cysteine opens and the phenylalanine closes a CDR3 of 14 amino acids. The entry retains the CDR3 DNA only, 42 bases that are in frame from base 1.

This entry belongs to a study of regulatory T cells in long-lasting Graves disease (dated by TCRdb to the early 2020s). Notes on the research overall: Antithyroid drugs had been taken for less than 3 months by newly diagnosed Graves' disease patients. Persistent Graves' disease patients were compared with newly diagnosed Graves' disease patients by peripheral blood TCR sequencing and RNA sequencing. The study took place in China and was registered as a clinical trial. A total of around 35 samples underwent TCR sequencing, from about 13 patients with persistent Graves' disease and some 20 patients with newly diagnosed Graves' disease. What the research found in general, with its limitations: Sequencing and analysis were restricted to the TCR beta chain. Peripheral blood alone was examined, since thyroid tissue, which constituted the primary lesion, could not be accessed. Persistent patients shared more public clonotypes among themselves (roughly 2,700) than newly diagnosed patients did (approximately 900). Persistent disease showed preferential use of TRBV28, TRBJ1-2 and TRBJ2-5, whereas newly diagnosed disease favored TRBV20-1 and TRBJ2-1. The authors noted that the small sample size was a limitation that may lower accuracy. Compared with newly diagnosed patients, patients with persistent Graves' disease had lower TCR Shannon entropy and fewer highly expanded clones, which suggests clonal expansion.

The method was multiplex PCR. TCRdb shows the sequencer as Illumina HiSeq 4000. To build TCR beta libraries, CDR3 regions were amplified by Arm-PCR using iRepertoire HTBI primers. Before sequencing, the PCR products went through gel purification. On the study's bioinformatics: Gene usage analysis of CDR3 amino acid clonotypes relied on the approximately 60 TRBV and 15 or so TRBJ segments identified across samples. Filtered high-quality paired reads were merged into contigs using COPE and FqMerger. BLAST was used to align contigs to IMGT TRBV, TRBD and TRBJ reference genes, with CDR3 defined following IMGT. Any clonotype with a frequency above 0.1% was counted as a highly expanded clone. Shannon entropy served as the measure of repertoire diversity, while the Gini coefficient captured V-J evenness. A clonotype found in more than one individual was treated as public. TCRdb reworked the public reads: Q25 trimming with fastp, MiXCR clone assembly, productive beta chains retained. Under each unique CDR3 protein, matching rows form one entry showing the most common genes and DNA. It is TCRdb's table, rather than the study itself, that gives the V and J calls and clone size. The sample records 400,000 to 550,000 distinct CDR3 sequences, about 16% of which are singletons. The ten largest clones capture around 10% of the sample.

These data were also filed under a second study, of T cells in Graves' hyperthyroidism and ophthalmopathy. That second publication adds: Stable Graves' hyperthyroidism was defined as no progression to ophthalmopathy during 18 months of follow-up. Hyperthyroidism patients were aged 18 to 65 years and newly diagnosed, with disease duration of less than 2 months. Any patient with an uncontrolled infection, another autoimmune disease, pregnancy or lactation was excluded. Diagnoses relied on clinical symptoms, serum thyroxine and TRAb, thyroid ultrasound and orbital computed tomography. The first round of RT-PCR for the TCR CDR3 was performed with the HTBI primer set and the Qiagen OneStep RT-PCR kit. Most expanded thyroid clonotypes (frequency above 0.001) were also detected in blood, suggesting blood repertoires may reflect thyroid immune responses. A model built on a 13 V-J signature distinguished ophthalmopathy from stable hyperthyroidism, reaching about 89% sensitivity and 81.08% specificity in cross-validation and 80%/75% in testing. In validation, the model predicted progression to ophthalmopathy with 60% to 71% sensitivity and about 73% specificity, a median of approximately 6.7 months before onset. To identify distinguishing TCR V-J signatures, a discovery cohort of 100 patients was used, comprising roughly 45 with Graves' ophthalmopathy and about 59 with stable Graves' hyperthyroidism. Whether ophthalmopathy could be predicted prospectively was tested in an independent validation cohort made up of roughly 19 hyperthyroidism patients plus 17 patients who later progressed to ophthalmopathy. The approximately 98 discovery patients were randomly divided into training and test sets at a 7:3 ratio. The study also compared thyroid tissue and blood T-cell repertoires from 5 to 7 Graves' hyperthyroidism patients. After sampling, hyperthyroidism patients received methimazole starting at 30 mg daily, and ophthalmopathy patients received high-dose intravenous methylprednisolone. The libraries were constructed in a second round of multiplex PCR and then size-selected and purified. Paired-end sequencing of the libraries was performed with 100 bp reads on an Illumina HiSeq2000. SOAPnuke was used to process the raw data, with reads discarded if the reads contained adapters or uncalled bases, had a mean Phred below 15, or lacked an exact constant-primer or identifier match. High-quality paired reads were merged using COPE v1.2.5, and each unique nucleotide sequence was defined as a clonotype. Clonotypes were aligned to IMGT TRBV, TRBD and TRBJ reference segments using MiTCR v1.1. The analysis was restricted to V-J combinations with a frequency above 0.0001, which together covered approximately 99% of the repertoires. A TCS score was defined as the ratio of F50 (clonal expansion) to E x V (chaos), with BLOSUM62-based TCRdist applied between CDR3 peptides within each V-J. Welch's t-statistics and random forest reduced some 510 V-J features to some 14, which were used in a naive Bayes classifier (R e1071). Sample size was not statistically predetermined, and blinding of investigators to group allocation was not performed. TCR Vbeta CDR3 sequencing of approximately 140 peripheral blood samples (fewer than 45 ophthalmopathy, 75 hyperthyroidism and about 17 progressor patients) is reported in the paper.

Recombination joined TRBV15 with TRBJ2-7; the D segment cannot be called with confidence. This material consisted of peripheral blood mononuclear cells (PBMCs), taken at new diagnosis, from a patient treated with antithyroid drugs. This receptor was taken from a woman in her thirties with Graves disease. Donor details come from another sample of the same person, matched by shared clones. The CDR3 region has the sequence CATSRDADSYEQYF. In nucleotide form, the sequence is TGTGCCACCAGCAGAGATGCGGACTCCTACGAGCAGTACTTC. The full variable domain, with segments outside the CDR3 supplied by the reference TRBV15 and TRBJ2-7 proteins, appears as DAMVIQNPRYQVTQFGKPVTLSCSQTLNHNVMYWYQQKSSQAPKLLFHYYDKDFNNEADTPDNFQSRRPNTSFCFLDIRSPGLGDTAMYLCATSRDADSYEQYFGPGTRLTVT.